The 21 T cell receptor beta chains reported below all come from one sample, sequenced in a study of blood T cell repertoires in COVID-19. Measured with immunoSEQ multiplex PCR; TCRdb has only the in-frame clones, and not every one. The sample records some 530,000 clones, approximately 86% being singletons. Material: PBMCs or T cells enriched from blood (not recorded which). The origin of the receptors is a woman aged 55 to 70 who had recovered from COVID-19.

The rearrangement uses TRBV9 and TRBJ1-5, with TRBD1 identical over 7 bases. Germline CDR1 SGDLS, CDR2 YYNGEE. There are 15 residues in the CDR3. V shed 2 bases, J shed 4 bases, and the junction held 6 bases outside the gene matches. This CDR3 reads CASSVAGTDNQPQHF. The CDR3 nucleotides are TGTGCCAGCAGCGTTGCCGGGACAGATAATCAGCCCCAGCATTTT.

Regarding this clone: The junction departs from germline at one end; a sequencing error may be responsible. CDR3 loop: CASSSRGVWDF. The CDR3 DNA reads TGTGCCAGCAGTTCCCGGGGTGTTTGGGACTTC. The chain recombines TRBV27 with TRBJ2-4; TRBD2 is a possible D gene (5 bases). The CDR3 is 11 residues long. In germline, CDR1 is MNHEY, CDR2 SMNVEV (reference sequence).

The chain carries TRBV29-1 and TRBJ1-2; no clear D. V lost 1 base to trimming and J lost 3 bases, with 9 bases between them. The CDR3 sequence is 13 residues long. Germline CDR1 reads SQVTM; CDR2 reads ANQGSEA. Written as DNA, the CDR3 is TGCAGCGTTGAAGGCCCAGTCGACTATGGCTACACCTTC. It is translated as CSVEGPVDYGYTF.

The CDR3 DNA reads as TGTGCCAGCAGCAAACCGAACGGACAGGCCAACGCTGAAGCTTTCTTT. Translating gives CASSKPNGQANAEAFF. This chain joins TRBV21-1 and TRBJ1-1; TRBD1 is taken as the D call from the table, unchecked against the DNA. TRBV21-1 is an annotated pseudogene. CDR3 length equals 16 residues.

The table lists this clone with a count of one. The CDR3 DNA sequence: TGTGCCAGCAGCAAAACAGGACTAGCGGGGGGAGAGACCGGGGAGCTGTTTTTT. As protein: CASSKTGLAGGETGELFF. This chain joins TRBV5-4 and TRBJ2-2; 14 nucleotides line up with TRBD2. There are 18 residues in the CDR3. Germline CDR1 SGHNT, CDR2 YYREEE (reference sequence). The J segment lost 5 bases and the V segment lost 4 bases, leaving 10 bases of the junction unmatched.

CDR3 protein: CATRQGPNTEAFF. The CDR3 DNA follows: TGTGCCACCCGACAGGGACCGAACACTGAAGCTTTCTTT. V gene TRBV10-3 combines with J gene TRBJ1-1; 7 bases are shared with TRBD1. Germline V gives CDR1 ENHRY, CDR2 SYGVKD. The junction had 6 bases not matched to a gene; V was cut back by 10 bases and J by 1 base. CDR3 length equals 13 residues.

The CDR3 loop reads CASSFGHFSYNSPLHF. CDR3 in DNA: TGTGCCAGCAGCTTCGGACATTTCTCCTATAATTCACCCCTCCACTTT. This chain uses TRBV7-2 with TRBJ1-6, with TRBD1 as a possible D gene (5 bases). The CDR3 has 16 amino acids. Between the trimmed V and J ends, which lost 3 bases and 0 bases, there was a span of 9 bases. The V gene's germline CDR1 is SGHTA and CDR2 FQGNSA.

The gene calls are TRBV10-2 and TRBJ2-2, with 11 bases that match TRBD2. This CDR3 contains 16 residues. Losses at the gene ends were 8 bases for V and 0 bases for J; bases not matched to a gene: 5. The germline CDR1 and CDR2 sequences are WSHSY and SAAADI. The CDR3 bases are TGCGCCAGCCGGAGTAGCGGGGGGGCGAACACCGGGGAGCTGTTTTTT. This gives the protein CASRSSGGANTGELFF.

This clone was found a few times. The J gene is TRBJ1-1, the V gene TRBV14; D remains ambiguous. Germline values: CDR1 SGHDN, CDR2 FVKESK. The CDR3 is 14 residues long. Trimming shortened V by 0 bases and J by 3 bases, and 8 bases separated the two germline ends. The CDR3 here is CASSQEGGYTEAFF. DNA of the CDR3: TGTGCCAGCAGCCAAGAGGGCGGGTACACTGAAGCTTTCTTT.

This clone was seen only once. The chain couples TRBV21-1 to TRBJ1-2; the table's D call TRBD1 went unverified against the DNA. TRBV21-1 counts as a pseudogene. There are 16 residues in the CDR3. CDR3 coding DNA: TGTGCCAGCAGCCGGGTATTGCTGACAGGAAACTATGGCTACACCTTC. Its protein product is CASSRVLLTGNYGYTF.

CDR3 residues: CASSTGFYTEAFF. CDR3 coding DNA: TGTGCCAGCAGTACAGGGTTTTACACTGAAGCTTTCTTT. The chain carries TRBV12-3 or TRBV12-4 and TRBJ1-1; tentative D call: TRBD1 (6 bases). This CDR3 is built from 13 residues. V gave up 5 bases and J gave up 3 bases, with 10 bases separating them.

The chain joins TRBV5-6 to TRBJ1-2, with D hard to call. Looked up from germline, CDR1 is SGHDT and CDR2 is YYEEEE. Trimming removed 3 bases from V and 1 base from J, with 10 bases in between. The CDR3 has 14 amino acids. CDR3 sequence reads: CASSSLGDNYGYTF. CDR3 nucleotide sequence: TGTGCCAGCAGCTCTCTGGGCGATAACTATGGCTACACCTTC. The full variable domain, with the rest looked up from reference TRBV5-6 and TRBJ1-2, is DAGVTQSPTHLIKTRGQQVTLRCSPKSGHDTVSWYQQALGQGPQFIFQYYEEEERQRGNFPDRFSGHQFPNYSSELNVNALLLGDSALYLCASSSLGDNYGYTFGSGTRLTVV.

This clone was counted a few times. The chain recombines TRBV19 with TRBJ1-2, with 10 bases aligning to TRBD1. Trimming removed 8 bases from V and 5 bases from J; junction bases left unmatched: 14. The CDR3 spans 16 residues. Germline V gene sequence: CDR1 LNHDA, CDR2 SQIVND (reference sequence). The CDR3 nucleotides are TGTGCCAGTGGCCGGGACAGGGGATTGGGGGTATATGGCTACACCTTC. This gives the protein CASGRDRGLGVYGYTF.

The J gene is TRBJ1-1, the V gene TRBV7-9; D gene unclear. This CDR3 contains 13 residues. The germline V gene encodes CDR1 SEHNR and CDR2 FQNEAQ (reference sequence). Trimming shortened V by 2 bases and J by 7 bases, and 11 bases separated the two germline ends. The CDR3 nucleotides are TGTGCCAGCAGCTTAAGACGGGAGGATGAAGCTTTCTTT. It encodes CASSLRREDEAFF.

The gene calls are TRBV27 and TRBJ1-1, with TRBD1 matching 9 bases. Unmatched junction bases numbered 10, after V lost 10 bases and J lost 4 bases. There are 14 residues in the CDR3. Germline values: CDR1 MNHEY, CDR2 SMNVEV (reference sequence). This CDR3 is CATKGTGWITEAFF. CDR3 sequence (DNA): TGTGCCACCAAGGGGACAGGGTGGATCACTGAAGCTTTCTTT.

V usage is TRBV19 and J usage is TRBJ1-5; 9 bases are a match to TRBD1. This CDR3 is built from 14 residues. V lost 5 bases, J lost 7 bases, and 6 bases stayed unmatched. Germline values: CDR1 LNHDA, CDR2 SQIVND (reference sequence). The CDR3 DNA is TGTGCCAGTAGTGTGGGACAGGGTCTCCAGCCCCAGCATTTT. Its translation is CASSVGQGLQPQHF.

The CDR3 sequence: CASSQRLDRGPGYTDTQYF. In DNA form, the CDR3 reads TGCGCCAGCAGCCAACGATTGGACAGGGGTCCCGGGTACACAGATACGCAGTATTTT. The genes are TRBV4-1 and TRBJ2-3, with 9 bases that match TRBD1. The CDR3 covers 19 residues. From germline, CDR1 is MGHRA and CDR2 YSYEKL. Trimming at V came to 2 bases and at J to 2 bases, leaving 14 bases not matched to a gene.

The genes are TRBV7-9 and TRBJ1-5; 8 bases line up with TRBD1. V was pared by 5 bases and J by 4 bases, with 7 bases of the junction left unmatched. Germline assignment: CDR1 SEHNR and CDR2 FQNEAQ (reference sequence). The CDR3 covers 15 residues. The CDR3: CASSHGQGANQPQHF. CDR3 DNA: TGTGCCAGCAGCCACGGACAGGGAGCGAATCAGCCCCAGCATTTT.

This clone was detected once. The rearrangement joins TRBV5-1 to TRBJ2-5; 7 nucleotides match TRBD2. This CDR3 has 15 amino acids. CDR1 and CDR2 from the germline V gene are SGHRS and YFSETQ. The trim removed 4 bases at V and 1 base at J, leaving 7 bases unmatched. The CDR3 reads CASSISGGGQETQYF. CDR3 DNA: TGCGCCAGCAGCATATCGGGGGGAGGCCAAGAGACCCAGTACTTC.

The rearrangement joins TRBV25-1 to TRBJ2-1, with 11 nucleotides matching TRBD1. V lost 5 bases to trimming and J lost 6 bases; unmatched junction nucleotides: 6. The CDR3 length is 15 residues. The germline V gene encodes CDR1 MGHDK and CDR2 SYGVNS. The CDR3, as DNA: TGTGCCAGCAGTAAACCGGGACAGGGGGTCAATGAGCAGTTCTTC. Its translation: CASSKPGQGVNEQFF.

The chain combines TRBV12-5 with TRBJ2-4; possible D gene TRBD1, 6 bases. The CDR3 totals 18 residues. Germline CDR1 is LGHNT and CDR2 is FRNRAP. The V and J ends lost 3 bases and 6 bases respectively, with 24 bases between them. CDR3 residues: CASGLDTGTWRGGNIQYF. In DNA, the CDR3 is TGTGCTAGTGGTTTAGATACCGGGACCTGGAGAGGGGGAAACATTCAGTACTTC. The full variable domain, with the rest looked up from reference TRBV12-5 and TRBJ2-4, is DARVTQTPRHKVTEMGQEVTMRCQPILGHNTVFWYRQTMMQGLELLAYFRNRAPLDDSGMPKDRFSAEMPDATLATLKIQPSEPRDSAVYFCASGLDTGTWRGGNIQYFGAGTRLSVL.